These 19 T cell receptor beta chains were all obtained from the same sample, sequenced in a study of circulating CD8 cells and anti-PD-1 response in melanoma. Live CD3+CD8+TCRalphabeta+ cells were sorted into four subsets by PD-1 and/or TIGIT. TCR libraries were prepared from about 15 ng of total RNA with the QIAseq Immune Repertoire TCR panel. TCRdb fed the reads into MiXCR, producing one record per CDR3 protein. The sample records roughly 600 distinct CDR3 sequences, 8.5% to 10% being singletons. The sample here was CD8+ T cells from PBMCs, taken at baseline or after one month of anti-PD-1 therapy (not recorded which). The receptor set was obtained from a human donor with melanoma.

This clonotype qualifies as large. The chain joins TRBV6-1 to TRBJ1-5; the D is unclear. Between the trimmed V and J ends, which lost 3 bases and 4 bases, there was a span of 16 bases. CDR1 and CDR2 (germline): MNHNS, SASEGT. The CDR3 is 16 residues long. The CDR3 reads CASSDSLRGWNQPQHF. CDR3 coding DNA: TGTGCCAGCAGTGATTCCCTTCGAGGATGGAATCAGCCCCAGCATTTT.

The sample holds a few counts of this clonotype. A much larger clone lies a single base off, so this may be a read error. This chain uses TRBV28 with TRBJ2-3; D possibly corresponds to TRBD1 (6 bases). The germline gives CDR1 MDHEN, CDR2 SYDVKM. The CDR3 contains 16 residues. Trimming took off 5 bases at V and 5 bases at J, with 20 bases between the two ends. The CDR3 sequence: CASSRVTGCNKDTQYF. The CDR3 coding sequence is TGTGCCAGCAGTCGGGTTACAGGGTGTAATAAAGATACGCAGTATTTT.

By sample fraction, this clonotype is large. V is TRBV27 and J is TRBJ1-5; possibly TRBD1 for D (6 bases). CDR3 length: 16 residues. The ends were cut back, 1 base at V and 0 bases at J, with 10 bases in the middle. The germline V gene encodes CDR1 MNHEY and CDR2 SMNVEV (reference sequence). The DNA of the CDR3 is TGTGCCAGCAGTTTATTTGCGGGACATAGCAATCAGCCCCAGCATTTT. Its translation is CASSLFAGHSNQPQHF.

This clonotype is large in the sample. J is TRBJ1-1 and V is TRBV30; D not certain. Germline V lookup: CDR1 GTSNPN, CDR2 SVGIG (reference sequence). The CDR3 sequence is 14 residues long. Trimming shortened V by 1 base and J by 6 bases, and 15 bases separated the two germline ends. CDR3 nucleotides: TGTGCCTGGAGTGGGGAGCAGGTTCAGTCTGAAGCTTTCTTT. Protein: CAWSGEQVQSEAFF.

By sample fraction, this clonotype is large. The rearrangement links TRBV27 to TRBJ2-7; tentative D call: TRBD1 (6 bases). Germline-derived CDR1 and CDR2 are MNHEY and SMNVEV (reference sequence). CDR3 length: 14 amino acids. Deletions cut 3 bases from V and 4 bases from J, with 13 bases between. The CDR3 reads CASSLGRGLYEQYF. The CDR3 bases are TGTGCCAGCAGTTTGGGAAGGGGGTTGTACGAGCAGTACTTC.

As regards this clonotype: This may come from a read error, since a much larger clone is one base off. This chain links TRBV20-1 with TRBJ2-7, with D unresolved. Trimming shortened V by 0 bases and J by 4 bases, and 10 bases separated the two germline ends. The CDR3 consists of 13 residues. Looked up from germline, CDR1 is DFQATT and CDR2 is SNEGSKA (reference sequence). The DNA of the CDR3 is TGCAGTGCTAGAGATGGGATCACTTACGAGCAGTACTTC. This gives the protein CSARDGITYEQYF.

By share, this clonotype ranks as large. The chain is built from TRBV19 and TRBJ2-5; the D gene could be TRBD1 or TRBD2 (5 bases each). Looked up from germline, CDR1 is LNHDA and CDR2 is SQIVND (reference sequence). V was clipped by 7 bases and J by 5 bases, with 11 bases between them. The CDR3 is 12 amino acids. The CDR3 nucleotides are TGTGCCAGTAATTCGGGGCAGGAGACCCAGTACTTC. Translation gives CASNSGQETQYF.

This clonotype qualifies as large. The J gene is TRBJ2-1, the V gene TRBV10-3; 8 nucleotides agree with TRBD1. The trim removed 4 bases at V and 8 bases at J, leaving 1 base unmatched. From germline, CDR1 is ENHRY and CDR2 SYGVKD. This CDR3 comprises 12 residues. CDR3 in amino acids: CAISADRDEQFF. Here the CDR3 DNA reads TGTGCCATCAGTGCGGACAGGGATGAGCAGTTCTTC.

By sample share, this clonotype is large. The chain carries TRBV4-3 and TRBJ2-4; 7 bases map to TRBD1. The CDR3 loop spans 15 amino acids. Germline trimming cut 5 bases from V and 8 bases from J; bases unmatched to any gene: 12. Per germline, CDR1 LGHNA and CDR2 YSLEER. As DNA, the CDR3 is TGCGCCAGCAGCACGAACAGGGGTCCCTCTGACATTCAGTACTTC. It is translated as CASSTNRGPSDIQYF.

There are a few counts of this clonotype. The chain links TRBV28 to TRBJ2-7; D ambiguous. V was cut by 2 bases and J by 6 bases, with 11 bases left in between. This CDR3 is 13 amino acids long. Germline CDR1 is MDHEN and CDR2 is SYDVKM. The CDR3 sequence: CASSLMVPVEQYF. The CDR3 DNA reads TGTGCCAGCAGTTTAATGGTCCCCGTCGAGCAGTACTTC.

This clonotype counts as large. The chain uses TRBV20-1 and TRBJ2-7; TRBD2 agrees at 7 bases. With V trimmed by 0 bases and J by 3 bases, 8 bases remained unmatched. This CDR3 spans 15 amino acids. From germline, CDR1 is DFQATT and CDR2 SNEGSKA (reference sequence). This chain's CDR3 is CSARDNGGLYYEQYF. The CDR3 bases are TGCAGTGCTAGAGATAACGGGGGGTTATACTACGAGCAGTACTTC.

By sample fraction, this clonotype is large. CDR3 amino acids: CSATGQAIQGGNQPQHF. CDR3 in DNA: TGCAGTGCAACTGGTCAGGCGATCCAGGGAGGCAATCAGCCCCAGCATTTT. The chain joins TRBV20-1 to TRBJ1-5; possible D gene TRBD1, 5 bases. The germline V and J ends were trimmed by 6 bases and 2 bases, with 23 bases remaining between them. Germline values: CDR1 DFQATT, CDR2 SNEGSKA (reference sequence). The CDR3 loop spans 17 amino acids.

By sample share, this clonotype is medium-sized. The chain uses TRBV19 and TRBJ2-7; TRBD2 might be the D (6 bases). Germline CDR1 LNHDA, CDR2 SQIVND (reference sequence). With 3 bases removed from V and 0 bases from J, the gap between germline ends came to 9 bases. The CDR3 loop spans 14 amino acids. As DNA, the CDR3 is TGTGCCAGTAGTATGTACGGGAGCTCCTACGAGCAGTACTTC. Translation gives CASSMYGSSYEQYF.

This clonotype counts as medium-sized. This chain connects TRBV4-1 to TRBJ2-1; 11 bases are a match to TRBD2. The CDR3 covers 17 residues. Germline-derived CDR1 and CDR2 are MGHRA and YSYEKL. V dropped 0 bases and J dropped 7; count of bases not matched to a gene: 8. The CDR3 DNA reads TGCGCCAGCAGCCAAGAGCTAGCGGGGGGCTTTGCGAATGAGCAGTTCTTC. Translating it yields CASSQELAGGFANEQFF.

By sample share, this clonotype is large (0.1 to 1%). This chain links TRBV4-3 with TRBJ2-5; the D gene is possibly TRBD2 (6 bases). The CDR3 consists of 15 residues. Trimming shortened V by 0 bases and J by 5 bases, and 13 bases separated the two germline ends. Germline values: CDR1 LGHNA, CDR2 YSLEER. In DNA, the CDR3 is TGCGCCAGCAGCCAAGATAGGGCTAGCGAGGAGACCCAGTACTTC. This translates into CASSQDRASEETQYF.

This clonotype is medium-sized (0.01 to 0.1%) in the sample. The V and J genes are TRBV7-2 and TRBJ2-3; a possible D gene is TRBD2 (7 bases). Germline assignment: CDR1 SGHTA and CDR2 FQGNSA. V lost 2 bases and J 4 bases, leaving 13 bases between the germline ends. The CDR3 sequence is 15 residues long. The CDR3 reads CASSLHGGPADTQYF. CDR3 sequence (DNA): TGTGCCAGCAGCTTACACGGGGGGCCCGCAGATACGCAGTATTTT.

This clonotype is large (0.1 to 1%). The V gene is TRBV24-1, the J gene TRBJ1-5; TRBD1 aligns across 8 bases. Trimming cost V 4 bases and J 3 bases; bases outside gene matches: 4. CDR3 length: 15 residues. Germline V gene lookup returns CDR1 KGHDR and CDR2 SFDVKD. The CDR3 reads CATSDAGQVNQPQHF. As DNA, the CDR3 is TGTGCCACCAGTGACGCGGGACAGGTCAATCAGCCCCAGCATTTT.

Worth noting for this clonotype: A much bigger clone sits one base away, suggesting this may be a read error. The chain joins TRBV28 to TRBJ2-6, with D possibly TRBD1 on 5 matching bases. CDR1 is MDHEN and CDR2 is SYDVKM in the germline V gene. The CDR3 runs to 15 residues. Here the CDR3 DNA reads TGTGCCAGCAGCCCGATGAAAACTGGGGCCAACGTCCCGACTTTC. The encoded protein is CASSPMKTGANVPTF.

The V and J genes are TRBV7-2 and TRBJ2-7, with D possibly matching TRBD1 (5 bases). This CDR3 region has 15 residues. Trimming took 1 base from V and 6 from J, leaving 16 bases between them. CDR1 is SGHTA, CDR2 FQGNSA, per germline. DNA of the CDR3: TGTGCCAGCAGCTTAGAGCTTACAGGCTGGGTCGAGCAGTACTTC. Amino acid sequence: CASSLELTGWVEQYF.